This section outlines one T cell receptor (beta chain) sequence together with its context. Original processing notes: Reference gene primer amplification gave estimated nucleated cell counts. Profiling relied on immunoSEQ multiplex PCR, and the TCRdb table lists in-frame clones only, not all of them. The DNA was the basis for D and trimming; V, J and clone size are from that table. The sample records 95,000 to 150,000 clones, 70% to 80% being singletons. This entry is derived from a study of blood T cell repertoires in COVID-19. About the study: The origin of the acute and convalescent COVID-19 samples was the United States, Italy and Spain. Sources were T cells, B-cell-depleted T cells, or PBMCs; the material itself was cDNA or gDNA.

The length of the CDR3 is 17 residues. J gave up 0 bases and V 5 bases, and 7 bases lay outside the gene matches. CDR1 and CDR2 from the germline V gene are SGHAT and FQNNGV. The chain links TRBV11-2 to TRBJ1-2; 12 positions agree with TRBD1. The receptor was isolated from a human donor in a cohort sampled during active COVID-19. Sequenced input: peripheral blood. The CDR3 is CASSRDRGRSPNYGYTF. The CDR3 bases are TGTGCCAGCAGCCGGGACAGGGGGCGATCTCCTAACTATGGCTACACCTTC.